This T cell receptor (beta chain) originates from a study of cytomegalovirus exposure and HLA in healthy donors. V shed 0 bases and J shed 9 bases, with 12 bases lying between them. Germline V lookup: CDR1 SGHDT, CDR2 YYEEEE. There are 13 residues in the CDR3. Amplification used 60 Vbeta primers and 13 Jbeta primers. Some clones are missing from TCRdb's copy, which holds only in-frame ones; the method was immunoSEQ multiplex PCR. This sample carries about 150,000 clones, roughly 84% of them seen once, and the ten largest clones take more than 0.35%. The clonotype was recovered from a boy younger than 10 in good health and CMV-seronegative. Material: PBMCs. The chain employs TRBV5-6 and TRBJ2-5; possibly TRBD1 for D (6 bases). The CDR3 reads CASSLDPEGAQYF. The CDR3 DNA follows: TGTGCCAGCAGCTTGGACCCTGAGGGGGCCCAGTACTTC. The full variable domain, with the rest looked up from reference TRBV5-6 and TRBJ2-5, is DAGVTQSPTHLIKTRGQQVTLRCSPKSGHDTVSWYQQALGQGPQFIFQYYEEEERQRGNFPDRFSGHQFPNYSSELNVNALLLGDSALYLCASSLDPEGAQYFGPGTRLLVL.